The TCR beta chain described here comes from a study of cytotoxic CD8 clonotypes in ibrutinib-treated CLL. Study at large: Partial responders around 24, complete 2; around twelve progressed and around 15 stayed in remission by median around 68 months.

Method: immunoSEQ multiplex PCR; TCRdb's copy keeps in-frame clones and lacks some. The sample shows some 130,000 clones, 75% to 90% of them seen only once. The CDR3 has 15 residues. Germline assignment: CDR1 SEHNR and CDR2 FQNEAQ (reference sequence). Note on this clone: What it binds is not known. Mismatch with germline at one junction end may stem from a read error.

Notes on the study in general: Having risen at ibrutinib response, clonality had fallen back toward baseline by progression. Samples were collected at differing times from sustained-remission and progressing patients.

The chain uses TRBV7-9 and TRBJ2-1; possible D gene TRBD1, 5 bases. This receptor was taken from a human donor with chronic lymphocytic leukemia. This sample comprised PBMCs, obtained after 24 months of ibrutinib treatment. DNA for the CDR3: TGTGCCCGGTTTAGGGGTATCCCCCCGGGCCCCCGTGACGTCTTC. It translates to CARFRGIPPGPRDVF. Complete variable domain (other parts from reference TRBV7-9 and TRBJ2-1): DTGVSQNPRHKITKRGQNVTFRCDPISEHNRLYWYRQTLGQGPEFLTYFQNEAQLEKSRLLSDRFSAERPKGSFSTLEIQRTEQGDSAMYLCARFRGIPPGPRDVFGPGTRLTVL.